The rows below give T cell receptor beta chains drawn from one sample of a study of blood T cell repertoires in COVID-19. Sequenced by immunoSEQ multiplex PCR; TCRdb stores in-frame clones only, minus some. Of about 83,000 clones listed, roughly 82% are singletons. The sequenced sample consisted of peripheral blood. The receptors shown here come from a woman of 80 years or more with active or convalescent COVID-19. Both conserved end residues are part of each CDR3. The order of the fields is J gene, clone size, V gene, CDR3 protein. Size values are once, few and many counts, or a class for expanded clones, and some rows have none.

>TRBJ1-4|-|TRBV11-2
CASSLGTGRANEKLFF
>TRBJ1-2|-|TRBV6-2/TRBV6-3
CASSSYLSTRGALYGYTF
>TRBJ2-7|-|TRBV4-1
CASSREYVTAYEQYF
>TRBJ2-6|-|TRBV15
CATSRGSPGQYPGANVLTF
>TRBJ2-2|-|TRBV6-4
CASSDSYRGDTGELFF
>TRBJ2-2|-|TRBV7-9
CASSLEGRGGELFF
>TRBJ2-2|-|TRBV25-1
CASRTGRDETGELFF
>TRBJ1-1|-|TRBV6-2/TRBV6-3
CASSNPGGLVEAFF
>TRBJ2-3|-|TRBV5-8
CASSLARGLADTQYF
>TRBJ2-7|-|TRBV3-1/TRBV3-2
CASSQDPRTVYEQYF
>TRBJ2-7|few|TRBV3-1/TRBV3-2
CASSQVRGSYEQYF
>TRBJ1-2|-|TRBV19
CASTREDYGYTF
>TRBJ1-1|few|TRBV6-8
CASSWTGSPEAFF
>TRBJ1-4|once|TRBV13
CASSRGGAGEKLFF
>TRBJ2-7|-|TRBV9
CASSPRDFAYEQYF
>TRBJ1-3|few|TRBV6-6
CASSYSSGNGNTIYF
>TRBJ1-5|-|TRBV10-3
CAISAGTGSNQPQHF
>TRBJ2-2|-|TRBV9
CASSAPGTTTGELFF
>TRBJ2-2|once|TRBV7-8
CASSLVGSWGVSNTGELFF
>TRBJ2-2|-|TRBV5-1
CASSLLLGGTNTGELFF
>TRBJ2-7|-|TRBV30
CAWSELGYSYEQYF
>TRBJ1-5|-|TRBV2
CASSEDRGFNQPQHF
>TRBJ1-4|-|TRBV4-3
CASSQGTVNEKLFF
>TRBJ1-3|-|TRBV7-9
CASSWAQSGNTIYF
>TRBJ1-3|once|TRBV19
CASNGPDRAKGNTIYF
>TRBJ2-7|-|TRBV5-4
CASSLGTQGPYEQYF
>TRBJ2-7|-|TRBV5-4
CASSSPGQGLLEQYF
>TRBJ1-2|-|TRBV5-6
CASSPGTVDGYTF
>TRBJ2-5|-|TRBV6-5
CASSSPQGALGTQYF
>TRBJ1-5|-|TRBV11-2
CASSFGQGDNQPQHF
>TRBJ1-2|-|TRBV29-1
CSVRDRESRGNYGYTF
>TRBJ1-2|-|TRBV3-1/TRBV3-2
CASSQSGRGSYTF
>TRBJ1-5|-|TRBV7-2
CASSSPGFGIGQPQHF
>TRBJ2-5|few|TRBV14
CASSQGRVRGETQYF
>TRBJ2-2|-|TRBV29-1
CSVISGGRHTGELFF
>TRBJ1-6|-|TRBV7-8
CASSLVENSPLHF
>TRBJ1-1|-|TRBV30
CAWDRLNTEAFF